This T cell receptor (beta chain) was retrieved from a study of control samples from healthy donors and cancer patients. TCRdb keeps only in-frame clones here, not all; method: immunoSEQ multiplex PCR. The data hold under 200,000 clones, with 80% to 95% observed a single time. The CDR3 extends over 15 amino acids. Germline-derived CDR1 and CDR2 are SGHRS and YFSETQ. Trimming cost V 6 bases and J 6 bases, with 18 bases left between them. The chain carries TRBV5-1 and TRBJ1-4; D remains unclear. Sample: blood. The source of this sequence is a woman aged 60 to 75 in good health. CDR3 nucleotides: TGCGCCAGCACCCCCGCGTGGGGAGCGGATGAAAAACTGTTTTTT. Residues: CASTPAWGADEKLFF. Using reference TRBV5-1 and TRBJ1-4 for the parts outside the CDR3, the full variable domain is KAGVTQTPRYLIKTRGQQVTLSCSPISGHRSVSWYQQTPGQGLQFLFEYFSETQRNKGNFPGRFSGRQFSNSRSEMNVSTLELGDSALYLCASTPAWGADEKLFFGSGTQLSVL.